The 32 T cell receptor beta chains below were found in one sample sequenced in a study of radiotherapy plus CTLA-4 blockade in lung cancer. The assay was immunoSEQ multiplex PCR, and TCRdb's table has in-frame clones only and misses some. The table shows 85,000 to 120,000 clones, with more than 75% occurring only once. Sequencing was performed on peripheral blood, taken from a patient treated with radiotherapy plus ipilimumab. The receptor source for this set is a human donor with non-small cell lung cancer that progressed on radiotherapy plus ipilimumab. Some clones in this sample may be carry-over from other donors' samples.

The V gene is TRBV7-2, the J gene TRBJ2-5, with D unresolved. Trimming took 5 bases from V and 7 from J, leaving 29 bases between them. From germline, CDR1 is SGHTA and CDR2 FQGNSA. CDR3 length equals 18 residues. CDR3 DNA sequence: TGTGCCAGCAGCCTCGTAACCTCGCCGGGCTCCCCTGGTCGGACCCAGTACTTC. Residues: CASSLVTSPGSPGRTQYF.

The chain uses TRBV19 and TRBJ1-2, with D possibly being TRBD1 (5 bases). CDR1 and CDR2 from the germline V gene are LNHDA and SQIVND (reference sequence). The V and J ends lost 7 bases and 4 bases respectively, with 16 bases between them. The CDR3 covers 14 residues. DNA of the CDR3: TGTGCCAGTATGGGGACGGTTGCGGCCTATGGCTACACCTTC. Its protein product is CASMGTVAAYGYTF.

The chain links TRBV4-3 to TRBJ1-2, with 7 bases that match TRBD1. Germline V gene lookup returns CDR1 LGHNA and CDR2 YSLEER. The CDR3 is 14 amino acids. Unmatched junction bases numbered 2, after V lost 0 bases and J lost 4 bases. In nucleotides, the CDR3 is TGCGCCAGCAGCCAAGATTGGGACAGCTATGGCTACACCTTC. Translation: CASSQDWDSYGYTF.

This rearrangement joins TRBV2 to TRBJ2-6; 8 bases agree with TRBD1. J lost 2 bases, V lost 5 bases, and 2 bases had no gene match. The CDR3 is 15 amino acids. CDR1 and CDR2 (germline): SNHLY, FYNNEI. This chain's CDR3 is CASSPDRAGANVLTF. The CDR3 DNA reads as TGTGCCAGCAGTCCGGACAGGGCTGGGGCCAACGTCCTGACTTTC.

CDR3 nucleotides: TGTGCCAGCAGTGAAGGGGGACCAGATACGCAGTATTTT. Its translation: CASSEGGPDTQYF. The rearrangement joins TRBV25-1 to TRBJ2-3; D is perhaps TRBD1 or TRBD2 (5 bases each). The CDR3 is 13 amino acids. The germline V gene has CDR1 MGHDK and CDR2 SYGVNS. The ends were cut back, 2 bases at V and 4 bases at J, with 7 bases in the middle.

The chain links TRBV19 to TRBJ1-1, with D tentatively TRBD1 (6 bases). Looked up from germline, CDR1 is LNHDA and CDR2 is SQIVND (reference sequence). The length of the CDR3 is 14 residues. With 4 bases removed from V and 1 base from J, the gap between germline ends came to 10 bases. The CDR3 bases are TGTGCCAGTAGTAACAGGGTGAAGAACACTGAAGCTTTCTTT. Translating it yields CASSNRVKNTEAFF.

This clone has more than one count but fewer than ten. This chain joins TRBV5-5 and TRBJ1-3; D uncertain. V lost 0 bases and J lost 2, with 6 bases in between. The CDR3 extends over 14 amino acids. Germline V gene lookup returns CDR1 SGHKS and CDR2 YYEKEE (reference sequence). The CDR3 reads CASSLAGAGNTIYF. The CDR3 nucleotides are TGTGCCAGCAGCTTGGCCGGGGCTGGAAACACCATATATTTT.

J is TRBJ2-5 and V is TRBV5-1; D uncertain. Trimming pared 2 bases from V and 3 bases from J, leaving 5 bases between. Germline assignment: CDR1 SGHRS and CDR2 YFSETQ. The CDR3 has 12 amino acids. The CDR3 DNA reads as TGCGCCAGCAGCTTCCAGGAAGAGACCCAGTACTTC. This codes for CASSFQEETQYF.

The rearrangement uses TRBV7-2 and TRBJ1-1, with TRBD1 identical over 8 bases. The junction had 7 bases not matched to a gene; V was cut back by 5 bases and J by 2 bases. This CDR3 has 15 amino acids. Germline V lookup: CDR1 SGHTA, CDR2 FQGNSA. The CDR3 DNA reads as TGTGCCAGCAGCCCACGGACAGGGCCTAACACTGAAGCTTTCTTT. Its protein product is CASSPRTGPNTEAFF.

The chain uses TRBV28 and TRBJ2-7; D is unclear. The germline V gene encodes CDR1 MDHEN and CDR2 SYDVKM. The CDR3 sequence is 12 residues long. V was trimmed by 10 bases and J by 0 bases, leaving 10 bases between them. The CDR3 region is CAISGSSYEQYF. The CDR3 DNA reads TGTGCCATCTCGGGCTCCTCCTACGAGCAGTACTTC.

V gene TRBV6-1 combines with J gene TRBJ1-2; D is unresolved. From germline, CDR1 is MNHNS and CDR2 SASEGT. V lost 5 bases and J lost 7, with 17 bases in between. The CDR3 has 14 residues. CDR3 coding DNA: TGTGCCAGCAGTCCAATTGAGCGCGGCCCTGGCTACACCTTC. Translation: CASSPIERGPGYTF.

This chain links TRBV4-3 with TRBJ2-7; TRBD2 is a possible D gene (5 bases). Deletions cut 0 bases from V and 3 bases from J, with 12 bases between. The germline gives CDR1 LGHNA, CDR2 YSLEER. This CDR3 contains 15 residues. The chain's CDR3 is CASSQDSGVVYEQYF. The CDR3 coding sequence is TGCGCCAGCAGCCAAGATTCCGGGGTAGTCTACGAGCAGTACTTC.

CDR3 nucleotide sequence: TGTGCCAGCAGTGAAGTTGATATTGGGCAGGCCGCCGTTGAGTGGCAGTACTTC. Protein sequence: CASSEVDIGQAAVEWQYF. This rearrangement joins TRBV6-1 to TRBJ2-7; D gene uncertain. With 1 base removed from V and 9 bases from J, the gap between germline ends came to 28 bases. The CDR3 totals 18 residues. The germline V gene has CDR1 MNHNS and CDR2 SASEGT.

This chain uses TRBV5-6 with TRBJ2-2; D is unclear. Looked up from germline, CDR1 is SGHDT and CDR2 is YYEEEE. V lost 0 bases to trimming and J lost 4 bases, with 10 bases between them. The CDR3 consists of 15 residues. CDR3 DNA: TGTGCCAGCAGCTTGGGGTCCCTCGGCACCGGGGAGCTGTTTTTT. This gives the protein CASSLGSLGTGELFF.

This clone was seen repeatedly, ten times or more. V is TRBV6-4 and J is TRBJ2-3; 8 bases are shared with TRBD2. V shed 2 bases and J 2 bases; nucleotides not matched to a gene: 3. Germline lookup yields CDR1 MRHNA and CDR2 SNTAGT. This CDR3 region has 15 residues. In DNA form, the CDR3 reads TGTGCCAGCAGTGACGACGGGGGGGCCACAGATACGCAGTATTTT. Translating gives CASSDDGGATDTQYF.

The rearrangement uses TRBV7-2 and TRBJ2-7; TRBD1 matches at 7 bases. Trimming took 8 bases from V and 5 from J; bases not matched to a gene: 9. Germline loops: CDR1 SGHTA, CDR2 FQGNSA. This CDR3 is 13 amino acids long. CDR3 DNA sequence: TGTGCCAGCGCAAAGACAGGGTCCAACGAGCAGTACTTC. Translated, it gives CASAKTGSNEQYF. Together with reference TRBV7-2 and TRBJ2-7, the CDR3 gives the full variable domain: GAGVSQSPSNKVTEKGKDVELRCDPISGHTALYWYRQSLGQGLEFLIYFQGNSAPDKSGLPSDRFSAERTGGSVSTLTIQRTQQEDSAVYLCASAKTGSNEQYFGPGTRLTVT.

This chain connects TRBV27 to TRBJ1-2, with 7 bases aligning to TRBD1. V was clipped by 3 bases and J by 7 bases; unmatched bases: 8. This CDR3 contains 14 residues. Germline CDR1 is MNHEY and CDR2 is SMNVEV (reference sequence). CDR3 bases: TGTGCCAGCAGTTTCCGGGACAGTTATGGTGGCTACACCTTC. As protein: CASSFRDSYGGYTF.

The gene calls are TRBV2 and TRBJ1-6, with D uncertain. The V and J ends lost 7 bases and 9 bases respectively, with 19 bases between them. This CDR3 is 15 amino acids long. Germline assignment: CDR1 SNHLY and CDR2 FYNNEI. The CDR3 is CASKGSGSRSSPLHF. The CDR3 nucleotides read TGTGCCAGCAAGGGCTCGGGGAGTAGGAGTTCACCCCTCCACTTT.

The V gene is TRBV7-8, the J gene TRBJ1-2; possibly TRBD1 for D (5 bases). The ends were cut back, 5 bases at V and 1 base at J, with 8 bases in the middle. The CDR3 is 13 residues long. Germline V gene data show CDR1 as SGHVS and CDR2 as FQNEAQ. In DNA form, the CDR3 reads TGTGCCAGCAGCCAAGACAGTAACTATGGCTACACCTTC. Translating gives CASSQDSNYGYTF.

The chain combines TRBV7-8 with TRBJ1-6, with no clear D. Germline CDR1 reads SGHVS; CDR2 reads FQNEAQ. Deletions cut 1 base from V and 0 bases from J, with 4 bases between. CDR3 length: 15 amino acids. The CDR3 DNA reads as TGTGCCAGCAGCTTAGTTAGCTCCTATAATTCACCCCTCCACTTT. Translating it yields CASSLVSSYNSPLHF. The full variable domain, in which reference TRBV7-8 and TRBJ1-6 provide the parts outside the CDR3, is GAGVSQSPRYKVAKRGQDVALRCDPISGHVSLFWYQQALGQGPEFLTYFQNEAQLDKSGLPSDRFFAERPEGSVSTLKIQRTQQEDSAVYLCASSLVSSYNSPLHFGNGTRLTVT.

The chain carries TRBV4-2 and TRBJ2-7, with TRBD1 identical over 8 bases. From germline, CDR1 is LGHNA and CDR2 YNFKEQ. The CDR3 runs 16 residues. The V gene end was trimmed by 4 bases and the J gene end by 2 bases; junction bases not matched to a gene: 10. The CDR3 nucleotides are TGTGCCAGCAGCCGCAACAGGGGGACCGTTCCCTACGAGCAGTACTTC. As protein: CASSRNRGTVPYEQYF.

This clone has more than one count but fewer than ten. The chain recombines TRBV5-1 with TRBJ1-4; D gene unclear. The V gene's germline CDR1 is SGHRS and CDR2 YFSETQ. This CDR3 has 15 residues. V lost 0 bases and J 5 bases, leaving 11 bases between the germline ends. For the CDR3, the DNA is TGCGCCAGCAGCTTGGCCTTTGGCGAGAATGAAAAACTGTTTTTT. It codes for CASSLAFGENEKLFF.

Only a few counts were recorded for this clone. The chain employs TRBV2 and TRBJ2-3, with D possibly matching TRBD1 (5 bases). V lost 2 bases and J 2 bases, leaving 11 bases between the germline ends. Germline V gene data show CDR1 as SNHLY and CDR2 as FYNNEI. The CDR3 totals 15 residues. In DNA form, the CDR3 reads TGTGCCAGCAGTGAATCTCGTGGACACACAGATACGCAGTATTTT. It specifies CASSESRGHTDTQYF.

The V and J genes are TRBV28 and TRBJ2-1, with TRBD2 matching over 8 bases. The V gene end was trimmed by 5 bases and the J gene end by 7 bases; junction bases not matched to a gene: 10. CDR1 and CDR2 (germline): MDHEN, SYDVKM. The CDR3 has 15 amino acids. The CDR3 region is CASSIAGGGGNEQFF. CDR3 nucleotide sequence: TGTGCCAGCAGTATTGCGGGGGGCGGTGGGAATGAGCAGTTCTTC.

The chain couples TRBV2 to TRBJ2-3, with a weak D call TRBD2 (6 bases). Germline V lookup: CDR1 SNHLY, CDR2 FYNNEI. This CDR3 is 13 amino acids long. The V gene lost 5 bases and the J gene lost 10 bases, with 16 bases spanning the gap. CDR3 DNA sequence: TGTGCCAGCAGTACATTAGCGGCTCTGGCGCAGTATTTT. This encodes CASSTLAALAQYF. Full variable domain (remainder filled in from reference TRBV2 and TRBJ2-3): EPEVTQTPSHQVTQMGQEVILRCVPISNHLYFYWYRQILGQKVEFLVSFYNNEISEKSEIFDDQFSVERPDGSNFTLKIRSTKLEDSAMYFCASSTLAALAQYFGPGTRLTVL.

The J gene is TRBJ1-2, the V gene TRBV9, with TRBD1 identical over 7 bases. CDR1 is SGDLS, CDR2 YYNGEE, per germline. The CDR3 contains 13 residues. V lost 1 base to trimming and J lost 3 bases; unmatched junction nucleotides: 0. CDR3 sequence: CASSVQGDYGYTF. CDR3 coding DNA: TGTGCCAGCAGCGTACAGGGGGACTATGGCTACACCTTC.

Only a few counts were recorded for this clone. CDR3 residues: CASSQARDEQPQHF. The CDR3 nucleotides are TGTGCCAGCAGCCAAGCCAGGGATGAGCAGCCCCAGCATTTT. The chain is built from TRBV4-2 and TRBJ1-5; tentative D call: TRBD1 (5 bases). The CDR3 length is 14 residues. Germline CDR1 is LGHNA and CDR2 is YNFKEQ. The V gene lost 1 base and the J gene lost 7 bases, with 11 bases spanning the gap.

This sequence joins TRBV18 and TRBJ1-5; TRBD1 is a possible D gene (6 bases). The germline gives CDR1 KGHSH, CDR2 LQKENI. With 3 bases removed from V and 4 bases from J, the gap between germline ends came to 10 bases. The length of the CDR3 is 14 residues. CDR3 DNA: TGTGCCAGCTCACCGGACAGATCAAATCAGCCCCAGCATTTT. Protein: CASSPDRSNQPQHF. The full variable domain, rest sourced from reference TRBV18 and TRBJ1-5, is NAGVMQNPRHLVRRRGQEARLRCSPMKGHSHVYWYRQLPEEGLKFMVYLQKENIIDESGMPKERFSAEFPKEGPSILRIQQVVRGDSAAYFCASSPDRSNQPQHFGDGTRLSIL.

The V call is TRBV5-6, the J call TRBJ2-5, with D possibly called TRBD1 or TRBD2 (5 bases each). The CDR3 consists of 16 residues. Trimming cost V 6 bases and J 5 bases, with 23 bases left between them. Germline CDR1 SGHDT, CDR2 YYEEEE. CDR3 bases: TGTGCCAGCACCCTAGGGATCGGTTGGGGCGGGGAGACCCAGTACTTC. The encoded protein is CASTLGIGWGGETQYF.

The V and J genes are TRBV19 and TRBJ2-7; D unclear. V was pared by 1 base and J by 1 base, with 14 bases between. This CDR3 is built from 16 residues. From germline, CDR1 is LNHDA and CDR2 SQIVND (reference sequence). The CDR3 DNA reads as TGTGCCAGTAGTATAGGCCGGACGGAATTTTCCTACGAGCAGTACTTC. Protein sequence: CASSIGRTEFSYEQYF.

CDR3 amino acids: CASSYDARPGNTIYF. DNA of the CDR3: TGTGCCAGCAGTTACGACGCCCGGCCTGGAAACACCATATATTTT. This chain links TRBV6-5 with TRBJ1-3; D call uncertain. Germline loops: CDR1 MNHEY, CDR2 SVGAGI. This CDR3 spans 15 amino acids. Trimming shortened V by 2 bases and J by 2 bases, and 10 bases separated the two germline ends.

The chain employs TRBV5-6 and TRBJ2-2; no reliable D call. Germline lookup yields CDR1 SGHDT and CDR2 YYEEEE. V shed 4 bases and J shed 8 bases, with 9 bases lying between them. CDR3 length: 12 amino acids. The CDR3 reads CASSPPMGELFF. In DNA form, the CDR3 reads TGTGCCAGCAGCCCCCCGATGGGGGAGCTGTTTTTT.